This TCR beta chain was retrieved from a study of blood T cell repertoires in COVID-19. Clones were sequenced by immunoSEQ multiplex PCR, and TCRdb holds only the in-frame ones, with some missing. The sample has 200,000 or so clones, around 89% seen once. Germline trimming cut 3 bases from V and 4 bases from J; bases unmatched to any gene: 7. The germline V gene encodes CDR1 MDHEN and CDR2 SYDVKM. The CDR3 sequence is 15 residues long. The TCR sequence derives from a man in his 70s with acute or convalescent COVID-19. V usage is TRBV28 and J usage is TRBJ2-5, with TRBD1 identical over 8 bases. Sequences were obtained from peripheral blood. The CDR3 is CASSFLAGGSETQYF. Here the CDR3 DNA reads TGTGCCAGCAGTTTCTTGGCAGGGGGCTCAGAGACCCAGTACTTC.